The 29 T cell receptor beta chains listed next were all sequenced from one sample in a study of blood T cells in healthy people across ages. The second PCR ran about 6 to 11 cycles with a sample-barcoded 5' primer and J-beta primers. TCRdb reanalysed the 5' RACE reads using MiXCR and keeps one entry per CDR3 protein. The profile shows approximately 1.5 million distinct CDR3 sequences, 34% of them singletons. The specimen was blood. These receptor sequences come from a woman aged 30 to 39 in good health.

The chain uses TRBV13 and TRBJ2-2, with D perhaps being TRBD1 or TRBD2 (5 bases each). There are 14 residues in the CDR3. Germline CDR1 and CDR2: PRHDT and FYEKMQ (reference sequence). The V gene lost 5 bases and the J gene lost 9 bases, with 16 bases spanning the gap. The CDR3 here is CASSPEDTQRELFF. The CDR3 DNA reads as TGTGCCAGCAGCCCGGAGGACACTCAGAGGGAGCTGTTTTTT.

The chain uses TRBV10-3 and TRBJ2-3; D is perhaps TRBD2 (7 bases). Germline V CDR1 and CDR2: ENHRY, SYGVKD. Deletions cut 9 bases from V and 3 bases from J, with 16 bases between. This CDR3 is 14 amino acids long. Here the CDR3 DNA reads TGTGCCATACGGGGGCGGGGGTGGACAGATACGCAGTATTTT. As protein: CAIRGRGWTDTQYF.

The gene calls are TRBV10-3 and TRBJ1-2, with 9 positions matching TRBD1. V dropped 4 bases and J dropped 7; count of bases not matched to a gene: 7. CDR3 length: 14 residues. Germline values: CDR1 ENHRY, CDR2 SYGVKD. Here the CDR3 DNA reads TGTGCCATCAGTGGCGGGACAGGGATAGGTGGCTACACCTTC. It yields the protein CAISGGTGIGGYTF.

The genes are TRBV12-3 or TRBV12-4 and TRBJ2-2; D is unresolved. Deletions cut 5 bases from V and 6 bases from J, with 25 bases between. The CDR3 has 18 amino acids. This CDR3 reads CASSPKMGLSILSGELFF. The CDR3 DNA is TGTGCCAGCAGTCCGAAAATGGGCCTATCTATACTTTCCGGGGAGCTGTTTTTT.

This chain connects TRBV30 to TRBJ2-7, with 7 bases fitting TRBD2. The trim removed 2 bases at V and 0 bases at J, leaving 4 bases unmatched. CDR1 is GTSNPN, CDR2 SVGIG, per germline (reference sequence). The CDR3 loop spans 14 amino acids. CDR3 nucleotides: TGTGCCTGGAGTCATGGGGGGGTCTCCTACGAGCAGTACTTC. This translates into CAWSHGGVSYEQYF. The whole variable domain, remainder taken from reference TRBV30 and TRBJ2-7, is SQTIHQWPATLVQPVGSPLSLECTVEGTSNPNLYWYRQAAGRGLQLLFYSVGIGQISSEVPQNLSASRPQDRQFILSSKKLLLSDSGFYLCAWSHGGVSYEQYFGPGTRLTVT.

The chain employs TRBV7-7 and TRBJ2-1; D may be TRBD2 (5 bases). The CDR3 runs to 13 residues. Trimming pared 5 bases from V and 10 bases from J, leaving 15 bases between. From germline, CDR1 is SSHAT and CDR2 FNYEAQ (reference sequence). CDR3 sequence reads: CASSPSSRWEQFF. In DNA, the CDR3 is TGTGCCAGCAGCCCTAGCTCCCGCTGGGAGCAGTTCTTC.

CDR3 in amino acids: CASGASGGISGANVLTF. CDR3 in DNA: TGTGCCAGTGGGGCTAGCGGGGGGATCTCTGGGGCCAACGTCCTGACTTTC. This chain links TRBV2 with TRBJ2-6; 11 bases line up with TRBD2. The CDR3 loop spans 17 amino acids. Germline V gene lookup returns CDR1 SNHLY and CDR2 FYNNEI. V trimming: 9 bases; J trimming: 0 bases; junction bases outside the gene matches: 7.

This chain links TRBV7-9 with TRBJ2-7; D remains ambiguous. The CDR3 contains 12 residues. Germline CDR1 reads SEHNR; CDR2 reads FQNEAQ (reference sequence). V gave up 11 bases and J gave up 0 bases, with 11 bases separating them. The DNA of the CDR3 is TGTGCCCCTAAGGACCCCTCCTACGAGCAGTACTTC. Amino acid sequence: CAPKDPSYEQYF.

This clonotype was seen a few times. The CDR3 region is CASSLYSGEITDTQYF. The CDR3 nucleotides are TGCGCCAGCAGCTTGTACTCGGGGGAGATCACAGATACGCAGTATTTT. This chain links TRBV5-1 with TRBJ2-3; D possibly corresponds to TRBD2 (6 bases). V was clipped by 1 base and J by 2 bases, with 14 bases between them. Germline CDR1 SGHRS, CDR2 YFSETQ. The length of the CDR3 is 16 residues.

This clonotype was found a few times. This CDR3 is CASSQVRDTEAFF. In DNA form, the CDR3 reads TGCGCCAGCAGCCAAGTTCGGGACACTGAAGCTTTCTTT. The chain has TRBV4-1 and TRBJ1-1, with D unclear. This CDR3 spans 13 amino acids. Looked up from germline, CDR1 is MGHRA and CDR2 is YSYEKL. The V gene lost 1 base and the J gene lost 3 bases, with 6 bases spanning the gap.

V usage is TRBV28 and J usage is TRBJ1-6; weak D call: TRBD1 (6 bases). The CDR3 totals 17 residues. Trimming cost V 1 base and J 9 bases, with 19 bases left between them. Germline-derived CDR1 and CDR2 are MDHEN and SYDVKM. The CDR3 coding sequence is TGTGCCAGCAGTTTATTCGCGGGGGCTGGAGGAGGTTCACCCCTCCACTTT. It is translated as CASSLFAGAGGGSPLHF.

This clonotype was detected only a few times. The CDR3 DNA reads as TGCAGTGCTAGAGATTCTTCGACAGTCGGCGGGGAGCTGTTTTTT. Protein product: CSARDSSTVGGELFF. The chain has TRBV20-1 and TRBJ2-2, with a possible D match to TRBD1 (5 bases). Trimming pared 0 bases from V and 7 bases from J, leaving 15 bases between. The CDR3 contains 15 residues. Germline V lookup: CDR1 DFQATT, CDR2 SNEGSKA (reference sequence).

The table lists this clonotype with a few counts. V and J are TRBV5-1 and TRBJ2-1, with D possibly being TRBD2 (6 bases). The CDR3 length is 12 residues. The ends were cut back, 7 bases at V and 9 bases at J, with 14 bases in the middle. In germline, CDR1 is SGHRS, CDR2 YFSETQ. CDR3 DNA: TGCGCCAGCCGGTGGGGGGAGCTTGAGCAGTTCTTC. The encoded protein is CASRWGELEQFF.

The V and J genes are TRBV20-1 and TRBJ1-2, with a tentative D call TRBD1 (6 bases). CDR1 and CDR2 from the germline V gene are DFQATT and SNEGSKA (reference sequence). V lost 2 bases to trimming and J lost 12 bases, with 10 bases between them. There are 10 residues in the CDR3. CDR3 bases: TGCAGTGCTAGACTTCCAGGGGACACCTTC. It encodes CSARLPGDTF.

The J gene is TRBJ2-5, the V gene TRBV5-1; 10 nucleotides agree with TRBD1. The V gene end was trimmed by 4 bases and the J gene end by 5 bases; junction bases not matched to a gene: 8. Germline V lookup: CDR1 SGHRS, CDR2 YFSETQ. The CDR3 has 15 amino acids. The CDR3 nucleotides are TGCGCCAGCAGCCTGGCGGACAGGGGGTTGGAGACCCAGTACTTC. Encoded protein: CASSLADRGLETQYF.

About this clonotype: A read error may be the cause here, since a much bigger clone is one base away. The genes are TRBV27 and TRBJ2-1; 8 bases are shared with TRBD2. This CDR3 spans 16 amino acids. Germline CDR1 reads MNHEY; CDR2 reads SMNVEV (reference sequence). In DNA form, the CDR3 reads TGTACCAGCAGTTTATCGGCGGGAGGAAGCTACAATGAGCAGTTCTTC. Its protein is CTSSLSAGGSYNEQFF.

The chain links TRBV20-1 to TRBJ2-3, with TRBD1 identical over 7 bases. V lost 0 bases and J lost 8; bases outside the gene matches: 8. CDR3 length: 14 amino acids. Germline values: CDR1 DFQATT, CDR2 SNEGSKA (reference sequence). CDR3 sequence: CSARDGTVVGTQYF. In nucleotides, the CDR3 is TGCAGTGCTAGAGATGGGACAGTTGTTGGTACGCAGTATTTT.

This clonotype was recorded at least ten times. The rearrangement joins TRBV29-1 to TRBJ1-2, with TRBD1 as a possible D gene (5 bases). V was shortened by 5 bases and J by 3 bases, with 19 bases between the two germline ends. This CDR3 is built from 15 residues. CDR1 and CDR2 from the germline V gene are SQVTM and ANQGSEA. Written as DNA, the CDR3 is TGCAGCGTTTGGTCTGGGGCCGACAAAGACTATGGCTACACCTTC. Its translation is CSVWSGADKDYGYTF.

This clonotype has at least ten counts. This chain connects TRBV28 to TRBJ2-5; 8 positions agree with TRBD2. Germline V lookup: CDR1 MDHEN, CDR2 SYDVKM. The CDR3 spans 14 residues. V shed 7 bases, J shed 5 bases, and the junction held 9 bases outside the gene matches. Here the CDR3 reads CASNRPGRDETQYF. CDR3 coding DNA: TGTGCCAGCAATCGGCCCGGGAGGGACGAGACCCAGTACTTC.

Turning to this clonotype: Because it lacks the conserved phenylalanine or tryptophan at the end, this CDR3 is likely a read error. The DNA is left out, because the CDR3 cannot be placed on it with certainty; the CDR3 is given as TCRdb lists it. The rearrangement joins TRBV6-1 to TRBJ2-1; the table calls TRBD1, which could not be checked here. Germline V gene sequence: CDR1 MNHNS, CDR2 SASEGT. The CDR3 is 9 residues long, ends included. The CDR3: CASSLTAYT.

The chain couples TRBV20-1 to TRBJ2-7; D is perhaps TRBD2 (6 bases). The CDR3 loop spans 16 amino acids. Germline V gene sequence: CDR1 DFQATT, CDR2 SNEGSKA (reference sequence). The DNA of the CDR3 is TGCAGCGCTGACCCAATAGCGGAAAGGAGAACCTACGAGCAGTACTTC. It yields the protein CSADPIAERRTYEQYF.

This chain links TRBV14 with TRBJ1-6; no firm D call. The CDR3 has 14 residues. The V gene's germline CDR1 is SGHDN and CDR2 FVKESK. Trimming left V 8 bases short and J 7 bases short, with 15 bases between. The CDR3 sequence: CASSGQVGNSPLHF. CDR3 coding DNA: TGTGCCAGCTCCGGGCAGGTCGGGAATTCACCCCTCCACTTT.

This sequence joins TRBV20-1 and TRBJ2-7; D is unclear. The CDR3 runs to 11 residues. Trimming removed 5 bases at V and 2 bases at J, with 7 bases between. Germline V CDR1 and CDR2: DFQATT, SNEGSKA (reference sequence). The CDR3 spells CSALWAYEQYF. CDR3 sequence (DNA): TGCAGTGCTCTCTGGGCCTACGAGCAGTACTTC.

The gene calls are TRBV18 and TRBJ2-4; no definite D call. The J call is in doubt because the DNA end fits TRBJ2-5 better. The germline V gene has CDR1 KGHSH and CDR2 LQKENI. The CDR3 loop spans 14 amino acids. CDR3 sequence reads: CASSPPEIQETQYF. The CDR3 DNA is TGTGCCAGCTCACCACCGGAGATTCAAGAGACCCAGTACTTC.

This clonotype was seen more than once but under ten times. The chain carries TRBV28 and TRBJ1-5; 10 bases match TRBD1. This CDR3 has 16 residues. Germline V gene data show CDR1 as MDHEN and CDR2 as SYDVKM. J was trimmed by 3 bases and V by 6 bases; bases with no gene match: 8. The CDR3 nucleotides read TGTGCCAGCAGCCTCCCGGGACAGGGGACCAATCAGCCCCAGCATTTT. It translates to CASSLPGQGTNQPQHF.

The V gene is TRBV6-5, the J gene TRBJ2-5, with 12 bases fitting TRBD2. Trimming took 1 base from V and 5 from J; bases not matched to a gene: 2. The CDR3 has 15 residues. The germline CDR1 and CDR2 sequences are MNHEY and SVGAGI. CDR3 protein: CASSYWLAGGETQYF. Written as DNA, the CDR3 is TGTGCCAGCAGTTACTGGCTAGCGGGAGGGGAGACCCAGTACTTC.

The gene calls are TRBV4-1 and TRBJ2-7, with a weak D call TRBD1 (5 bases). Trimming removed 3 bases at V and 11 bases at J, with 14 bases between. CDR3 size: 12 residues. Per germline, CDR1 MGHRA and CDR2 YSYEKL. For the CDR3, the DNA is TGCGCCAGCAGCCAGGACACTCGGTTCAAGTACTTC. This sequence encodes CASSQDTRFKYF.

This clonotype has a count of ten or more. V usage is TRBV12-3 or TRBV12-4 and J usage is TRBJ1-6; D unclear. CDR3 length: 13 amino acids. V gave up 1 base and J gave up 7 bases, with 5 bases separating them. CDR3 DNA: TGTGCCAGCAGTTTAGGCGCCAATTCACCCCTCCACTTT. This gives the protein CASSLGANSPLHF.

This clonotype was recorded many times. The genes are TRBV20-1 and TRBJ2-3; 7 positions match TRBD2. Germline V gives CDR1 DFQATT, CDR2 SNEGSKA (reference sequence). The CDR3 loop spans 14 amino acids. The ends lost 0 bases at V and 3 bases at J; junction bases unmatched: 3. CDR3 loop: CSARDVGRTDTQYF. In DNA, the CDR3 is TGCAGTGCTAGAGATGTCGGGAGGACAGATACGCAGTATTTT.